This T cell receptor beta chain was identified in a study of OX40 agonist ivuxolimab in advanced cancers. Looking at the study overall: Patients in dose escalation had liver, melanoma, kidney or head and neck cancers. Study-level findings and limits: The average count of expanded clones was higher among CD8+ T cells than among CD4+. At doses 0.1 to 3.0 mg/kg, CD4+ and CD8+ clones expanded.

Sampling times: baseline, cycle 4 day 1, cycle 7 day 1. Some clones are missing from TCRdb's copy, which holds only in-frame ones; the method was immunoSEQ multiplex PCR. The table includes roughly 60,000 clones, roughly 84% detected once. In regard to this clone: The antigen remains undetermined.

The CDR3 runs to 15 residues. CDR1 is ENHRY and CDR2 is SYGVKD in the germline V gene. Germline trimming cut 4 bases from V and 5 bases from J; bases unmatched to any gene: 7. The chain links TRBV10-3 to TRBJ2-2, with 7 nucleotides matching TRBD1. This receptor was obtained from an adult with an advanced solid tumor such as melanoma, head and neck, liver or kidney cancer. The starting material was CD4+ or CD8+ T cells sorted from blood, obtained in a trial of the OX40 agonist ivuxolimab. CDR3 region: CAISATLQGTGELFF. Here the CDR3 DNA reads TGTGCCATCAGTGCCACTCTACAGGGGACCGGGGAGCTGTTTTTT.